This T cell receptor (beta chain) was captured in a study of blood T cell repertoires in COVID-19. On the study more broadly: The origin of the acute and convalescent COVID-19 samples was the United States, Italy and Spain. PBMCs, B-cell-depleted T cells, or T cells provided the cDNA or gDNA that made up the material.

The germline CDR1 and CDR2 sequences are SGHRS and YFSETQ. Trimming took 0 bases from V and 5 from J, leaving 14 bases between them. This CDR3 has 15 residues. In the original workflow: It was from reference gene primer amplification that nucleated cell counts were estimated. The protocol was immunoSEQ multiplex PCR, while the TCRdb copy is restricted to in-frame clones and leaves out a portion. V and J calls and clone size are those listed in that table; D and trimming were worked out from the DNA. The sample shows about 300,000 clones, about 87% of them seen only once. The J gene is TRBJ2-5, the V gene TRBV5-1; D may be TRBD2 (5 bases). The origin of this receptor is a woman aged 25 to 39 who had recovered from COVID-19. Sequencing input: peripheral blood. The CDR3 loop reads CASSLGIRGLETQYF. CDR3 in DNA: TGCGCCAGCAGCTTGGGAATCCGTGGACTGGAGACCCAGTACTTC.